This T cell receptor (beta chain) was observed in a study of cytomegalovirus exposure and HLA in healthy donors. The CDR3 runs to 16 residues. V lost 1 base to trimming and J lost 3 bases; unmatched junction nucleotides: 4. Germline CDR1 reads SGHAT; CDR2 reads FQNNGV. This clone was observed once. Its antigen remains unidentified. The PCR employed 60 Vbeta primers together with 13 Jbeta primers. The method was immunoSEQ multiplex PCR; TCRdb's version includes in-frame clones alone and lacks a portion of them. The sample carries around 99,000 clones, roughly 63% recorded once. Study outcomes and limitations: It has been reported that TCR beta sequences accurately predicted the HLA-A and HLA-B alleles of most subjects. Rarity held for most TCR sequences, but there were some public TCRs that occurred in many donors. Association of a missense DCLRE1C variant with TCR beta V- and J-gene trimming was reported in a later analysis. Across all donors, roughly uniform sequencing depth was an assumption of the presence/absence analyses.

The receptor was isolated from a woman aged 25 to 39 in good health and CMV-seronegative. The sequencing input was PBMCs. The rearrangement uses TRBV11-2 and TRBJ2-1, with TRBD2 matching 9 bases. The CDR3 sequence is CASSLARLADYNEQFF. Here the CDR3 DNA reads TGTGCCAGCAGCTTAGCACGACTAGCGGACTACAATGAGCAGTTCTTC.